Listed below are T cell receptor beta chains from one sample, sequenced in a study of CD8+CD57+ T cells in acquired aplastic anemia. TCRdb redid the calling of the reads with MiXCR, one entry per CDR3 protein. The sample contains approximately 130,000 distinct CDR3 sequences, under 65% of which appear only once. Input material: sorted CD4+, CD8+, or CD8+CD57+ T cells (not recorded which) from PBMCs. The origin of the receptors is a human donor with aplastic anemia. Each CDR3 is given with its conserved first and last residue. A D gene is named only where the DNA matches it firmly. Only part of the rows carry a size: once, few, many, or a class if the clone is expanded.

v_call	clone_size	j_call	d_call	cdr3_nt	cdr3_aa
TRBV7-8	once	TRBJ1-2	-	TGTGCCAGCAGCTTATATGACAGCGGCTACACCTTC	CASSLYDSGYTF
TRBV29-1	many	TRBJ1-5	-	TGCAGCGTTGAGGGGGATAGCAATCAGCCCCAGCATTTT	CSVEGDSNQPQHF
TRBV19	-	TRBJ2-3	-	TGTGCCACCCAAGCAGAGAGCGCCACAGATACGCAGTATTTT	CATQAESATDTQYF
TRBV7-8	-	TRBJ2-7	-	TGTGCCAGCAGCTTAGCCAGGAACGAGGAGATTTTTTCCTACGAGCAGTACTTC	CASSLARNEEIFSYEQYF
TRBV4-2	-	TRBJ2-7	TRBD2	TGTGCCAGCAGCCAGGGACTAGCGGGAACCTACGAGCAGTACTTC	CASSQGLAGTYEQYF
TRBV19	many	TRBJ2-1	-	TGTGCCAGTAGTATCGGTGGAGTAGGTGAGCAGTTCTTC	CASSIGGVGEQFF
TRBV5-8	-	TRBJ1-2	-	TGTGCCAGCACCGGGAGCGACACCTTC	CASTGSDTF
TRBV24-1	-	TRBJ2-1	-	TGTGCCACCAGTGAGACTGGTGGGAGCAGCTCCTACAATGAGCAGTTCTTC	CATSETGGSSSYNEQFF
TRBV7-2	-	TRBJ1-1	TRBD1	TGTGCCAGCAGCCAGACAGGGAAGGTAACGGGTGAAGCTTTCTTT	CASSQTGKVTGEAFF
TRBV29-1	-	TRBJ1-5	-	TGCAGCGTAGAAGCAGGGAATCAGCCCCAGCATTTT	CSVEAGNQPQHF
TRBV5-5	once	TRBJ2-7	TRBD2	TGTGCCAGCAGCTTGGTTCCTAGCGGTTTGGAGTATGAGCAGTACTTC	CASSLVPSGLEYEQYF
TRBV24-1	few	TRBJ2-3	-	TGTGCCACCAGTGATTATCGGTCCACAGATACGCAGTATTTT	CATSDYRSTDTQYF
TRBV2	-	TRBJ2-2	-	TGTGCCAGCAAATTCGTGGGGGGGCAGACCGGGGAGCTGTTTTTT	CASKFVGGQTGELFF
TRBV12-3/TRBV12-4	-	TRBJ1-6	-	TGTGCCAGCAGCCAAGGGGGATACTCACCCCTCCACTTT	CASSQGGYSPLHF
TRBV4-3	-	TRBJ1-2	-	TGCGCCAGCAGCCAAGGTGAGCACTATGGCTACACCTTC	CASSQGEHYGYTF
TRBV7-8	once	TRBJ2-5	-	TGTGCCAGCAGCTCTGAAACAGGGTTTGGGGAGACCCAGTACTTC	CASSSETGFGETQYF
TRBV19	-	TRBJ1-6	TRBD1	TGTGCCAGTAGCAGAGGGACAGTTGATTCACCCCTCCACTTT	CASSRGTVDSPLHF
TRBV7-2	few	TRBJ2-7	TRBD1	TGTGCCAGCTCACTGACAGGGGGTTACGAGCAGTACTTC	CASSLTGGYEQYF
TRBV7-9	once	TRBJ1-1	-	TGTGCCAGCAGGGGGGGGTCAGGGAACACTGAAGCTTTCTTT	CASRGGSGNTEAFF
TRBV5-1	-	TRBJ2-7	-	TGCGCCAGCAGCCCCCTAGACAGTTTCTACGAGCAGTACTTC	CASSPLDSFYEQYF
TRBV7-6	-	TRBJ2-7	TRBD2	TGTGCCAGCAGCTTAGCGTGGACTAGCGGGATCTACGAGCAGTACTTC	CASSLAWTSGIYEQYF
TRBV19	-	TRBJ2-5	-	TGTGCCAGTAACAGGTTGGCTCAAGAGACCCAGTACTTC	CASNRLAQETQYF
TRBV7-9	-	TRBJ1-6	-	TGTGCCAGCAGTCGGGACACTGATAATTCACCCCTCCACTTT	CASSRDTDNSPLHF
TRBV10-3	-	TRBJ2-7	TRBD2	TGTGCCATCAGTGAGGCGGGAGGGGTGTACGAGCAGTACTTC	CAISEAGGVYEQYF
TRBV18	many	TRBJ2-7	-	TGTGCCAGCTCACCATCCGGGACGGGTACCTACGAGCAGTACTTC	CASSPSGTGTYEQYF
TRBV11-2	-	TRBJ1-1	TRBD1	TGTGCCAGCAGCTCGCTGCCGGGGGACAGGAACACTGAAGCTTTCTTT	CASSSLPGDRNTEAFF
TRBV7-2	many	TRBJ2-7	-	TGTGCCAGCAGCCAAAGCAGGGGAATCCCCTACGAGCAGTACTTC	CASSQSRGIPYEQYF
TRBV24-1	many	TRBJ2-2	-	TGTGCCACCAGTGATTTGGGCGGGGGCGAGGACGGGGAGCTGTTTTTT	CATSDLGGGEDGELFF
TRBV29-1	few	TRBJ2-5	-	TGCAGCGTTGAGGGGGAGACCCAGTACTTC	CSVEGETQYF
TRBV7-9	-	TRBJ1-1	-	TGTGCCAGCAGCTTAGATGCGAACACTGAAGCTTTCTTT	CASSLDANTEAFF
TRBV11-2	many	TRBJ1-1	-	TGTGCCAGCAGCTTAGGACAGACCATGAACACTGAAGCTTTCTTT	CASSLGQTMNTEAFF
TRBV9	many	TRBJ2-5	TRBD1	TGTGCCAGCAGCGTAGGGACAGGGCTCCAAGAGACCCAGTACTTC	CASSVGTGLQETQYF
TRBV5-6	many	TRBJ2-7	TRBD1	TGTGCCAGCAGCTTGGCCGCGACAGGGATCCACGAGCAGTACTTC	CASSLAATGIHEQYF
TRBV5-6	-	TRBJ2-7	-	TGTGCCAGCAGCTTGGAAGTCAACTACGAGCAGTACTTC	CASSLEVNYEQYF
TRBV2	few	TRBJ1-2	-	TGTGCCAGCGTCCGCTATGGCTACACCTTC	CASVRYGYTF
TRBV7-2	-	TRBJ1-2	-	TGTGCCAGCAGCTTAGCGCGGCAGGGGAATGGCTACACCTTC	CASSLARQGNGYTF
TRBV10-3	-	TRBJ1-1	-	TGTGCCATCAGCGGAGACAGGAGGATGAACACTGAAGCTTTCTTT	CAISGDRRMNTEAFF
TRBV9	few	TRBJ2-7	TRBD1	TGTGCCAGCAGCTGGGGGACAGGAACAACCTACGAGCAGTACTTC	CASSWGTGTTYEQYF
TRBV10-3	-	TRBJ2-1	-	TGTGCCATCAGTTACTCGACAGCTAGCTCCTACAATGAGCAGTTCTTC	CAISYSTASSYNEQFF
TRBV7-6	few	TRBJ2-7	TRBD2	TGTGCCAGCAGAGGGACTAGTCACGAGCAGTACTTC	CASRGTSHEQYF
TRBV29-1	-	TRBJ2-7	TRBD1	TGCAGCGTAAGGACAGGGGGCTTCTACGAGCAGTACTTC	CSVRTGGFYEQYF
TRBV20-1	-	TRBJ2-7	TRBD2	TGCAGTGCAGACCGGACTAGCGCAGCCTACGAGCAGTACTTC	CSADRTSAAYEQYF
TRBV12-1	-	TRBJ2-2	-	TGTGCCAGCAGCTTTGATAGTCGCGACAGATTCACCGGGGAGCTGTTTTTT	CASSFDSRDRFTGELFF
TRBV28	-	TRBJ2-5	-	TGTGCCAGCAGCCATTACGGGGGGCTTAAACAAGAGACCCAGTACTTC	CASSHYGGLKQETQYF
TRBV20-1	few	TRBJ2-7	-	TGCAGTGCTAACGGACGAACCGGGTACGAGCAGTACTTC	CSANGRTGYEQYF
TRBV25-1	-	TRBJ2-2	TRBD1	TGTGCCAGCAGTGAACTGGGACAGGGGGCCTATGGGGAGCTGTTTTTT	CASSELGQGAYGELFF
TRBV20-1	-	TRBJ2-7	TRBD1	TGCAGTGCTAGGCCCGTCAGACAGGGCTACAACTACGAGCAGTACTTC	CSARPVRQGYNYEQYF
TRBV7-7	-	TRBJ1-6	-	TGTGCCAGCAGCTTAAATCGTAGTTCACCCCTCCACTTT	CASSLNRSSPLHF
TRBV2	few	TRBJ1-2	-	TGTGCCAGCAGCATAGATGGGAACTATGGCTACACCTTC	CASSIDGNYGYTF
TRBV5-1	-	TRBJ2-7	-	TGCGCCAGCAGCTTACAGGGAGAGCGGGCCTACGAGCAGTACTTC	CASSLQGERAYEQYF
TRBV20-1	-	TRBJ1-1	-	TGCATCTCGATCCGGGGAGCTTTCTTT	CISIRGAFF
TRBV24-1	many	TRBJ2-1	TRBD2	TGTGCCACCACGGGAGGGGAGTACAATGAGCAGTTCTTC	CATTGGEYNEQFF
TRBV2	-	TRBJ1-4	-	TGTGCCAGCAAGTACAGCCCTAATGAAAAACTGTTTTTT	CASKYSPNEKLFF
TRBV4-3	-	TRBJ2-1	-	TGCGCCAGCAGCCAAGACCGGACACCCTACAATGAGCAGTTCTTC	CASSQDRTPYNEQFF
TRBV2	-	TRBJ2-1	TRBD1	TGTGCCAGCCTCGGGACAGGACTTGGCAATGAGCAGTTCTTC	CASLGTGLGNEQFF